This is a list of T cell receptor beta chains from one sample in a study of T cell changes during pregnancy in multiple sclerosis. Some clones are missing from TCRdb's copy, which holds only in-frame ones; the method was immunoSEQ multiplex PCR. The table shows 50,000 to 65,000 clones, with roughly 92% occurring only once. Material: CD8+ T cells from peripheral blood mononuclear cells, obtained in the second trimester of pregnancy. The origin of the receptors is a female donor with multiple sclerosis, enrolled in a pregnancy study. CDR3s include the opening cysteine and the closing phenylalanine or tryptophan. The D gene is left open where the match is weak. Some rows mark clone size as missing; the rest say once, few, many or name a class of expanded clone.

J gene,clone size,D gene,CDR3 length,V gene,CDR3 protein,CDR3 DNA
TRBJ2-5,once,TRBD2,15,TRBV5-1,CASSFGLAADETQYF,TGCGCCAGCAGCTTCGGACTAGCAGCGGACGAGACCCAGTACTTC
TRBJ2-3,NA,NA,15,TRBV21-1,CASRKRGRSPDTQYF,TGTGCCAGTAGAAAGCGGGGGAGATCCCCAGATACGCAGTATTTT
TRBJ2-7,once,TRBD2,14,TRBV2,CASLGGTSEYEQYF,TGTGCCAGCCTCGGTGGTACTAGCGAGTACGAGCAGTACTTC
TRBJ2-7,NA,NA,13,TRBV27,CASSLGHSYEQYF,TGTGCCAGCAGTTTAGGGCACTCCTACGAGCAGTACTTC
TRBJ2-7,NA,NA,15,TRBV6-1,CASSERQMGPMAQYF,TGTGCCAGCAGTGAGCGACAAATGGGGCCTATGGCGCAGTACTTC
TRBJ2-3,NA,TRBD1,12,TRBV29-1,CSEGQGTDTQYF,TGCAGCGAAGGACAGGGCACAGATACGCAGTATTTT
TRBJ1-2,NA,TRBD1,14,TRBV27,CASSSTGGGDGYTF,TGTGCCAGCAGTTCGACAGGGGGCGGTGATGGCTACACCTTC
TRBJ2-3,NA,NA,16,TRBV30,CAWTLGVTLGTDTQYF,TGTGCCTGGACCCTAGGGGTGACCTTAGGAACAGATACGCAGTATTTT
TRBJ1-5,NA,TRBD1,14,TRBV2,CASSGGQGRQPQHF,TGTGCCAGCAGTGGGGGACAGGGCAGACAGCCCCAGCATTTT
TRBJ2-1,once,NA,14,TRBV5-6,CASSYAGSYNEQFF,TGTGCCAGCAGCTACGCGGGGTCCTACAATGAGCAGTTCTTC
TRBJ2-1,NA,TRBD2,15,TRBV28,CASSKGLAEYNEQFF,TGTGCCAGCAGTAAGGGACTAGCGGAATACAATGAGCAGTTCTTC
TRBJ2-7,NA,TRBD1,18,TRBV7-9,CASSLDATPGQLTYEQYF,TGTGCCAGCAGCTTAGACGCCACACCGGGACAGCTTACCTACGAGCAGTACTTC
TRBJ2-1,NA,NA,17,TRBV12-2,CASRLVPGTSGRYEQFF,TGTGCAAGTCGCTTAGTACCCGGGACTAGCGGGAGGTATGAGCAGTTCTTC
TRBJ2-7,once,NA,14,TRBV27,CASSMGLGAYEQYF,TGTGCCAGCAGTATGGGACTGGGAGCCTACGAGCAGTACTTC
TRBJ2-1,NA,NA,14,TRBV5-1,CASSLWSSYNEQFF,TGCGCCAGCAGCTTGTGGAGCTCCTACAATGAGCAGTTCTTC
TRBJ1-1,NA,NA,16,TRBV4-2,CASSHPPRGGNTEAFF,TGTGCCAGCAGCCACCCCCCCCGGGGTGGGAACACTGAAGCTTTCTTT
TRBJ2-7,NA,NA,14,TRBV4-1,CASSHVAAIDEQYF,TGCGCCAGCAGCCACGTTGCGGCCATCGACGAGCAGTACTTC
TRBJ2-7,NA,TRBD2,14,TRBV28,CASSQGLESYEQYF,TGTGCCAGCAGTCAGGGACTAGAAAGCTACGAGCAGTACTTC
TRBJ2-7,NA,TRBD1,17,TRBV4-3,CASSQDRQDRGLYEQYF,TGCGCCAGCAGCCAAGATCGACAGGACAGGGGGTTATACGAGCAGTACTTC
TRBJ2-5,NA,TRBD2,15,TRBV4-1,CASSQDRGLAETQYF,TGCGCCAGCAGCCAAGATAGAGGACTAGCGGAGACCCAGTACTTC
TRBJ2-1,NA,NA,15,TRBV19,CASSIPTGLANEQFF,TGTGCCAGTAGTATCCCAACCGGTCTAGCCAATGAGCAGTTCTTC
TRBJ2-1,NA,NA,14,TRBV7-9,CASSLQGLYNEQFF,TGTGCCAGCAGCTTACAGGGTCTCTACAATGAGCAGTTCTTC
TRBJ2-7,once,NA,14,TRBV11-2,CASSLAGFPGEQYF,TGTGCCAGCAGCCTCGCGGGGTTCCCCGGCGAGCAGTACTTC
TRBJ2-1,NA,TRBD2,18,TRBV13,CASSLDELAGSSYNEQFF,TGTGCCAGCAGCTTAGACGAATTAGCGGGAAGCTCCTACAATGAGCAGTTCTTC
TRBJ2-5,NA,NA,14,TRBV9,CASSVGQAQETQYF,TGTGCCAGCAGCGTAGGTCAGGCCCAAGAGACCCAGTACTTC
TRBJ2-7,once,NA,12,TRBV11-2,CASSLGLYEQYF,TGTGCCAGCAGCTTAGGACTTTACGAGCAGTACTTC
TRBJ2-5,NA,NA,15,TRBV5-1,CASSLGGQVKETQYF,TGCGCCAGCAGCTTGGGGGGGCAGGTAAAAGAGACCCAGTACTTC
TRBJ2-7,NA,TRBD1,11,TRBV29-1,CSVGTGAEQYF,TGCAGCGTGGGGACAGGGGCCGAGCAGTACTTC
TRBJ1-3,once,NA,14,TRBV30,CAWKGGPSGNTIYF,TGTGCCTGGAAGGGGGGGCCCTCTGGAAACACCATATATTTT
TRBJ2-3,NA,TRBD1,15,TRBV5-6,CASSSGTASTDTQYF,TGTGCCAGCAGCTCGGGGACAGCTAGCACAGATACGCAGTATTTT
TRBJ2-3,NA,TRBD2,18,TRBV7-9,CASSSRRGGDRLTDTQYF,TGTGCCAGCAGCTCCAGACGCGGGGGGGATCGGTTAACAGATACGCAGTATTTT
TRBJ2-1,NA,NA,16,TRBV21-1,CASSKVRQRDYNEQFF,TGTGCCAGCAGCAAAGTTCGCCAGCGGGACTACAATGAGCAGTTCTTC
TRBJ1-2,once,NA,14,TRBV19,CASSIQRTGGGYTF,TGTGCCAGTAGTATCCAACGGACCGGGGGAGGCTACACCTTC
TRBJ2-7,NA,TRBD2,14,TRBV9,CASSAGTRFHEQYF,TGTGCCAGCAGCGCGGGGACTAGGTTCCACGAGCAGTACTTC
TRBJ2-7,NA,TRBD1,14,TRBV27,CASSFRDRAYEQYF,TGTGCCAGCAGTTTCCGGGACAGGGCCTACGAGCAGTACTTC
TRBJ2-1,NA,TRBD2,14,TRBV19,CASSWTSGIGEQFF,TGTGCCAGTAGCTGGACTAGCGGGATTGGTGAGCAGTTCTTC
TRBJ1-2,NA,NA,15,TRBV7-9,CASSLMADSYYGYTF,TGTGCCAGCAGCTTAATGGCAGACTCTTACTATGGCTACACCTTC
TRBJ2-7,NA,NA,14,TRBV29-1,CSVEDGTAPYEQYF,TGCAGCGTTGAAGATGGCACAGCTCCCTACGAGCAGTACTTC
TRBJ2-1,NA,NA,12,TRBV7-9,CASGDKHNEQFF,TGTGCCAGCGGGGACAAGCACAATGAGCAGTTCTTC
TRBJ2-1,NA,NA,16,TRBV4-2,CASSQDLQEVYNEQFF,TGTGCCAGCAGCCAAGATCTGCAGGAGGTCTACAATGAGCAGTTCTTC
TRBJ2-1,once,TRBD2,17,TRBV5-1,CASSLGLAGDSYNEQFF,TGCGCCAGCAGCTTGGGGCTAGCGGGAGACTCCTACAATGAGCAGTTCTTC
TRBJ1-1,NA,TRBD1,14,TRBV9,CASSVGTGSTEAFF,TGTGCCAGCAGCGTAGGGACAGGGTCGACTGAAGCTTTCTTT
TRBJ1-2,NA,NA,19,TRBV30,CAWGRTRGGDKRIFYGYTF,TGTGCCTGGGGAAGGACCCGGGGGGGTGACAAGAGAATTTTCTATGGCTACACCTTC
TRBJ1-1,NA,TRBD1,12,TRBV9,CASSVGQGEVFF,TGTGCCAGCAGCGTGGGTCAGGGGGAGGTTTTCTTT
TRBJ2-5,NA,TRBD2,15,TRBV5-1,CASSLWREGLETQYF,TGCGCCAGCAGCTTATGGCGGGAGGGCCTTGAGACCCAGTACTTC
TRBJ2-4,once,TRBD2,19,TRBV11-2,CASSLGSSGRGRWKNIQYF,TGTGCCAGCAGCTTAGGATCTAGCGGGAGAGGAAGGTGGAAAAACATTCAGTACTTC
TRBJ1-2,once,TRBD1,16,TRBV28,CASSFSPPDRVWGYTF,TGTGCCAGCAGTTTCTCCCCCCCGGACAGGGTCTGGGGCTACACCTTC
TRBJ2-1,NA,TRBD2,14,TRBV19,CASSITSGSYEQFF,TGTGCCAGTAGTATAACTAGCGGGAGCTATGAGCAGTTCTTC
TRBJ1-1,NA,NA,16,TRBV4-3,CASSHPRGSMATEAFF,TGCGCCAGCAGCCATCCCCGAGGATCAATGGCGACTGAAGCTTTCTTT
TRBJ1-4,NA,TRBD1,19,TRBV12-5,CASGLVLVGQGSSNEKLFF,TGTGCTAGTGGTTTGGTACTGGTGGGACAGGGATCATCCAATGAAAAACTGTTTTTT
TRBJ2-1,NA,NA,12,TRBV5-1,CASSPSYNEQFF,TGCGCCAGCAGCCCTTCCTACAATGAGCAGTTCTTC
TRBJ2-2,NA,NA,16,TRBV5-1,CASSLGGGAYTGELFF,TGCGCCAGCAGCTTGGGAGGAGGGGCCTACACCGGGGAGCTGTTTTTT
TRBJ1-5,NA,NA,15,TRBV27,CASSPSYSSNQPQHF,TGTGCCAGCAGTCCAAGTTATAGTAGCAATCAGCCCCAGCATTTT
TRBJ2-7,NA,TRBD2,16,TRBV9,CASSVAVSSGTIEQYF,TGTGCCAGCAGCGTAGCGGTGTCTAGCGGGACCATCGAGCAGTACTTC
TRBJ1-4,NA,NA,13,TRBV30,CAWSVGLPEKLFF,TGTGCCTGGAGTGTGGGACTACCCGAAAAACTGTTTTTT
TRBJ2-7,NA,TRBD2,15,TRBV5-1,CASSTGLGMSYEQYF,TGCGCCAGCAGCACTGGACTAGGGATGAGCTACGAGCAGTACTTC
TRBJ2-7,NA,NA,13,TRBV19,CASSRSRVYEQYF,TGTGCCAGTAGTAGAAGCAGGGTCTACGAGCAGTACTTC
TRBJ2-7,NA,TRBD1,13,TRBV7-2,CASSSTGGREQYF,TGTGCCAGCAGCTCGACAGGGGGCCGCGAGCAGTACTTC